This TCR beta chain was documented in a study of glioma-infiltrating T cells. V shed 6 bases and J shed 5 bases, with 17 bases lying between them. The germline V gene has CDR1 LGHDT and CDR2 YNNKEL (reference sequence). The CDR3 is 14 residues long. TCR alpha and beta CDR3 regions were amplified from RNA using iRepertoire nested multiplex PCR. TCRdb independently ran MiXCR on the multiplex PCR reads; one entry per CDR3 protein. The table lists 150,000 to 200,000 distinct CDR3 sequences, around 40% of them singletons, with 5.2% in the top ten. The receptor was derived from a human donor with low-grade glioma or glioblastoma, undergoing nonglioma brain surgery, or in good health (not recorded which). This rearrangement joins TRBV3-1 to TRBJ2-7; D perhaps matches TRBD2 (6 bases). Source material: glioma tissue, nonneoplastic brain tissue, or PBMCs (not recorded which). CDR3 protein: CASSYTGSYNEQYF. The CDR3 DNA reads as TGTGCCAGCAGTTACACCGGGAGCTACAACGAGCAGTACTTC.